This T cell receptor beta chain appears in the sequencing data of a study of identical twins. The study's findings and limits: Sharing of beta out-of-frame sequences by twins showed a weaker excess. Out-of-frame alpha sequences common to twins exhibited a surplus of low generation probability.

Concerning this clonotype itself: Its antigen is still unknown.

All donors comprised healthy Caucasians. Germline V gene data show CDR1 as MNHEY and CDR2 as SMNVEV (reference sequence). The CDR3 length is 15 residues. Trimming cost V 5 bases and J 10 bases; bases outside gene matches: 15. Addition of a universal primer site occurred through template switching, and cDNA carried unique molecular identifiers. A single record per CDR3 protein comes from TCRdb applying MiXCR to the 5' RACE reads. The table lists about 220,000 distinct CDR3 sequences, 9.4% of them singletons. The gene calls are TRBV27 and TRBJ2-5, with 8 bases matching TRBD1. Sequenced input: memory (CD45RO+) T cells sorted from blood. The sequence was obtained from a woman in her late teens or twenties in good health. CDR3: CASSLGTGPVVDQYF. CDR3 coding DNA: TGTGCCAGCAGTCTAGGGACAGGTCCTGTTGTGGACCAGTACTTC.